Below, one T cell receptor (beta chain) is given with its context. The germline CDR1 and CDR2 sequences are SGHNT and YYREEE (reference sequence). CDR3 length: 13 amino acids. The V and J ends lost 2 bases and 13 bases respectively, with 18 bases between them. This record belongs to a study of blood T cell repertoires in COVID-19. Overall study: The United States, Italy and Spain were the sources of the acute and convalescent COVID-19 samples. In each case, the material was cDNA or gDNA derived from T cells, B-cell-depleted T cells, or PBMCs.

Original processing notes: It was from reference gene primer amplification that nucleated cell counts were estimated. TCRdb's table, derived via immunoSEQ multiplex PCR, lists solely in-frame clones and lacks some. The V and J calls and clone size come from that table; D and trimming were worked out from the DNA. The profile shows 30,000 to 50,000 clones, roughly 80% of them singletons. This TCR was sampled from a man in his fifties with active or convalescent COVID-19. V and J are TRBV5-4 and TRBJ1-2; D unclear. Sequencing was carried out using peripheral blood. CDR3 DNA: TGTGCCAGCAGCTTCCAAAAGGAGGTTTTGGGCACCTTC. Its protein product is CASSFQKEVLGTF.